This TCR beta chain is drawn from a study of T cell responses to AZD1222 COVID-19 vaccine. Pooled samples include second doses given at about 4 or 12 weeks. The CDR3 consists of 14 residues. Germline loops: CDR1 SQVTM, CDR2 ANQGSEA. Trimming left V 6 bases short and J 1 base short, with 15 bases between. Note on this clone: The antigen remains undetermined.

The method was immunoSEQ multiplex PCR; TCRdb's version includes in-frame clones alone and lacks a portion of them. The table has some 130,000 clones, approximately 90% seen once. Overall study findings and caveats: Unmutated variant regions reportedly attract nearly half of all spike-specific TCRs. Repertoire samples came only from after the peak T cell response. Donors were mostly white British, more females; clonal diversity possibly underestimated.

This clonotype was obtained from an adult who received the AZD1222 COVID-19 vaccine. V is TRBV29-1 and J is TRBJ1-1; D may be TRBD1 (5 bases). The sequences come from peripheral blood, collected 28 days after the second AZD1222 dose. CDR3 sequence: CSVTRDAGNTEAFF. CDR3 in DNA: TGCAGCGTAACCCGGGACGCCGGGAACACTGAAGCTTTCTTT. Complete variable domain (other parts from reference TRBV29-1 and TRBJ1-1): SAVISQKPSRDICQRGTSLTIQCQVDSQVTMMFWYRQQPGQSLTLIATANQGSEATYESGFVIDKFPISRPNLTFSTLTVSNMSPEDSSIYLCSVTRDAGNTEAFFGQGTRLTVV.